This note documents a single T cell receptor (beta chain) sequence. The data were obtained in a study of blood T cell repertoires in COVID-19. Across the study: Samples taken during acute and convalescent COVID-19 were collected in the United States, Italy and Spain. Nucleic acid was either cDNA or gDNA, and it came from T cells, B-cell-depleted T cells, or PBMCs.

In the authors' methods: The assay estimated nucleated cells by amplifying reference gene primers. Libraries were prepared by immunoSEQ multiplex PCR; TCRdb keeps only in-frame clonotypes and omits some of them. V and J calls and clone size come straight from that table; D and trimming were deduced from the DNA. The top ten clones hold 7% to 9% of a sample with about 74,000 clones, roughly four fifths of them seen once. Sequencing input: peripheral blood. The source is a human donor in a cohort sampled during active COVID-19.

CDR3 in amino acids: CATSRALWGVSNQPQHF. The CDR3 DNA sequence: TGTGCCACCAGCAGAGCTTTGTGGGGAGTTAGCAATCAGCCCCAGCATTTT. The V call is TRBV15, the J call TRBJ1-5, with D uncertain. This CDR3 has 17 residues. The germline CDR1 and CDR2 sequences are LNHNV and YYDKDF (reference sequence). The V and J ends lost 1 base and 0 bases respectively, with 13 bases between them. The whole variable domain, filled in from reference TRBV15 and TRBJ1-5, reads DAMVIQNPRYQVTQFGKPVTLSCSQTLNHNVMYWYQQKSSQAPKLLFHYYDKDFNNEADTPDNFQSRRPNTSFCFLDIRSPGLGDTAMYLCATSRALWGVSNQPQHFGDGTRLSIL.